Listed here are 20 T cell receptor beta chains from one sample, sequenced in a study of blood T cell repertoires in COVID-19. Clones were sequenced by immunoSEQ multiplex PCR, and TCRdb holds only the in-frame ones, with some missing. The top ten clones hold about 1.2% of a sample with 290,000 or so clones, around nine tenths of them seen once. Sequences were obtained from peripheral blood. The receptors stem from a man in his 70s with acute or convalescent COVID-19.

V gene TRBV9 combines with J gene TRBJ2-3, with 8 bases matching TRBD2. Trimming took 2 bases from V and 0 from J; bases not matched to a gene: 8. The CDR3 length is 17 residues. Per germline, CDR1 SGDLS and CDR2 YYNGEE. CDR3 nucleotide sequence: TGTGCCAGCAGCGTTGGCGGGGGGACATTTAGCACAGATACGCAGTATTTT. It codes for CASSVGGGTFSTDTQYF.

V gene TRBV11-3 combines with J gene TRBJ2-3, with TRBD2 matching over 9 bases. Germline assignment: CDR1 SGHNT and CDR2 YENEEA. The J segment lost 4 bases and the V segment lost 5 bases, leaving 4 bases of the junction unmatched. This CDR3 comprises 14 residues. The chain's CDR3 is CASSQGLASDTQYF. DNA for the CDR3: TGTGCCAGCAGCCAGGGACTAGCTTCAGATACGCAGTATTTT.

This chain uses TRBV10-1 with TRBJ2-7; D perhaps matches TRBD2 (6 bases). V lost 6 bases and J lost 1, with 22 bases in between. Per germline, CDR1 WNHNN and CDR2 SYGVQD (reference sequence). The CDR3 has 17 amino acids. CDR3 in amino acids: CASRRDGRDPESYEQYF. CDR3 coding DNA: TGCGCCAGCAGGCGAGACGGGCGGGATCCTGAATCCTACGAGCAGTACTTC.

V and J are TRBV6-2 or TRBV6-3 and TRBJ1-5; tentatively, D is TRBD1 (6 bases). The CDR3 sequence is 15 residues long. Trimming pared 5 bases from V and 1 base from J, leaving 12 bases between. CDR1 is MNHEY, CDR2 SVGEGT, per germline. CDR3: CASSQGILSNQPQHF. The CDR3 region has the DNA TGTGCCAGCAGTCAGGGGATTTTGAGCAATCAGCCCCAGCATTTT.

The genes are TRBV3-1 (or the pseudogene TRBV3-2) and TRBJ2-7; the match to TRBD1 covers 7 bases. The CDR3 has 12 amino acids. CDR1 LGHDT and CDR2 YNNKEL come from the germline V gene (reference sequence). The junction had 6 bases not matched to a gene; V was cut back by 3 bases and J by 10 bases. The CDR3 bases are TGTGCCAGCAGCCAGGCTAGACAGGGACAGTACTTC. Protein product: CASSQARQGQYF.

This sequence joins TRBV27 and TRBJ2-7, with D possibly being TRBD1 (6 bases). Per the germline V gene, CDR1 is MNHEY and CDR2 is SMNVEV (reference sequence). Trimming cost V 3 bases and J 2 bases, with 17 bases left between them. This CDR3 spans 16 amino acids. This CDR3 reads CASSFRPRGITYEQYF. For the CDR3, the DNA is TGTGCCAGCAGTTTCCGCCCGAGGGGGATCACCTACGAGCAGTACTTC.

The chain joins TRBV28 to TRBJ1-2; maybe TRBD1 (6 bases). Between the trimmed V and J ends, which lost 1 base and 4 bases, there was a span of 13 bases. Germline CDR1 is MDHEN and CDR2 is SYDVKM. This CDR3 contains 15 residues. This CDR3 is CASSLSQGRVYGYTF. The CDR3 bases are TGTGCCAGCAGTTTATCGCAGGGGAGGGTCTATGGCTACACCTTC.

The chain uses TRBV10-3 and TRBJ1-5, with D tentatively TRBD1 (6 bases). V lost 0 bases and J 5 bases, leaving 11 bases between the germline ends. The CDR3 contains 15 residues. Germline V gene sequence: CDR1 ENHRY, CDR2 SYGVKD. CDR3 region: CAISESIQGYQPQHF. CDR3 coding DNA: TGTGCCATCAGTGAGTCCATACAGGGTTATCAGCCCCAGCATTTT.

The chain couples TRBV10-3 to TRBJ2-7, with 8 bases aligning to TRBD2. This CDR3 has 13 amino acids. The V gene end was trimmed by 3 bases and the J gene end by 9 bases; junction bases not matched to a gene: 7. Germline CDR1 is ENHRY and CDR2 is SYGVKD. CDR3 DNA: TGTGCCATCAGTGATTCGACTAGCGATCGGCAGTACTTC. This gives the protein CAISDSTSDRQYF.

The V gene is TRBV6-2 or TRBV6-3, the J gene TRBJ1-2; no firm D call. Germline assignment: CDR1 MNHEY and CDR2 SVGEGT. The CDR3 consists of 12 residues. The V and J ends lost 6 bases and 2 bases respectively, with 7 bases between them. CDR3 DNA sequence: TGTGCCAGCAGCACGGTAAACTATGGCTACACCTTC. Amino acid sequence: CASSTVNYGYTF.

V usage is TRBV15 and J usage is TRBJ1-6, with 8 bases lining up with TRBD1. CDR3 length: 16 amino acids. Per germline, CDR1 LNHNV and CDR2 YYDKDF (reference sequence). V trimming: 1 base; J trimming: 10 bases; junction bases outside the gene matches: 9. CDR3 sequence: CATSRAVGTGGSPLHF. DNA for the CDR3: TGTGCCACCAGCAGAGCGGTCGGTACAGGGGGGTCACCCCTCCACTTT.

The V and J genes are TRBV7-8 and TRBJ2-1, with 9 bases identical to TRBD2. CDR1 and CDR2 (germline): SGHVS, FQNEAQ. The CDR3 contains 16 residues. V dropped 0 bases and J dropped 7; count of bases not matched to a gene: 7. The CDR3 protein is CASSLAWLAGRNEQFF. In DNA form, the CDR3 reads TGTGCCAGCAGCTTAGCTTGGCTAGCGGGAAGAAATGAGCAGTTCTTC.

Worth noting for this clone: This same CDR3 is encoded by further DNA sequences in the sample. The rearrangement joins TRBV11-2 to TRBJ2-7; 7 nucleotides line up with TRBD1. Per germline, CDR1 SGHAT and CDR2 FQNNGV. V was clipped by 5 bases and J by 1 base; unmatched bases: 2. The CDR3 contains 13 residues. CDR3 sequence: CASSLGQSYEQYF. The CDR3 coding sequence is TGTGCCAGCAGCCTGGGACAGTCCTACGAGCAGTACTTC. The full variable domain, its missing parts supplied by reference TRBV11-2 and TRBJ2-7, is EAGVAQSPRYKIIEKRQSVAFWCNPISGHATLYWYQQILGQGPKLLIQFQNNGVVDDSQLPKDRFSAERLKGVDSTLKIQPAKLEDSAVYLCASSLGQSYEQYFGPGTRLTVT.

Of note for this clone: The sample has other DNA sequences that encode this CDR3 too. The chain couples TRBV5-1 to TRBJ2-5; 9 bases map to TRBD2. CDR1 is SGHRS, CDR2 YFSETQ, per germline. CDR3 size: 15 residues. With 2 bases clipped from V and 2 bases from J, the junction kept 4 bases outside the gene matches. This CDR3 reads CASSLASGVQETQYF. The CDR3, as DNA: TGCGCCAGCAGCTTAGCTAGCGGGGTTCAAGAGACCCAGTACTTC.

The chain links TRBV4-2 to TRBJ1-3; D gene unclear. Germline assignment: CDR1 LGHNA and CDR2 YNFKEQ. The CDR3 sequence is 16 residues long. V shed 4 bases and J shed 0 bases, with 13 bases lying between them. CDR3 nucleotides: TGTGCCAGCAGCCTCCAGAGGGCTGGCTCTGGAAACACCATATATTTT. Amino acids: CASSLQRAGSGNTIYF.

The chain joins TRBV9 to TRBJ2-3; a possible D gene is TRBD2 (6 bases). This CDR3 region has 15 residues. V was shortened by 4 bases and J by 0 bases, with 12 bases between the two germline ends. Looked up from germline, CDR1 is SGDLS and CDR2 is YYNGEE. This CDR3 is CASSPVGGSTDTQYF. CDR3 DNA: TGTGCCAGCAGCCCCGTCGGGGGTAGCACAGATACGCAGTATTTT.

This rearrangement joins TRBV20-1 to TRBJ2-7, with D uncertain. Germline assignment: CDR1 DFQATT and CDR2 SNEGSKA (reference sequence). This CDR3 region has 10 residues. V was shortened by 5 bases and J by 9 bases, with 11 bases between the two germline ends. CDR3 residues: CSASSSGQYF. The CDR3 nucleotides are TGCAGTGCTTCCTCCTCCGGGCAGTACTTC.

The chain links TRBV30 to TRBJ2-2; weak D call: TRBD1 (6 bases). This CDR3 contains 14 residues. Germline-derived CDR1 and CDR2 are GTSNPN and SVGIG (reference sequence). The V end lost 2 bases, the J end lost 8 bases, and 15 bases lay between the germline ends. CDR3 coding DNA: TGTGCCTGGAGTTCCACAGGGAAGTTTGGGGAGCTGTTTTTT. This codes for CAWSSTGKFGELFF.

CDR3 in amino acids: CASSLSGQMNTEAFF. The CDR3 coding sequence is TGTGCCAGCAGTTTATCAGGACAGATGAACACTGAAGCTTTCTTT. The J gene is TRBJ1-1, the V gene TRBV27, with a weak D call TRBD1 (6 bases). Trimming removed 0 bases at V and 0 bases at J, with 8 bases between. CDR3 length equals 15 residues. Germline CDR1 reads MNHEY; CDR2 reads SMNVEV (reference sequence).

The rearrangement links TRBV9 to TRBJ2-7; D is unresolved. Trimming took off 4 bases at V and 0 bases at J, with 11 bases between the two ends. Germline V gene lookup returns CDR1 SGDLS and CDR2 YYNGEE. This CDR3 has 14 amino acids. In DNA form, the CDR3 reads TGTGCCAGCAGCCCACGCTCGAGCTCCTACGAGCAGTACTTC. Its protein product is CASSPRSSSYEQYF.